Each of the 22 T cell receptor beta chains below was sequenced from the same sample in a study of PD-1 blockade in mismatch repair-deficient tumors. Profiled with immunoSEQ multiplex PCR; TCRdb holds only in-frame clones, not every one. The sample yields around 17,000 clones, 84% seen once. Sequenced material: PBMCs, taken roughly 23 weeks after starting pembrolizumab. These receptors originate from an adult with mismatch repair-deficient cancer.

This clone was observed once. The chain links TRBV27 to TRBJ2-1; D is possibly TRBD1 (5 bases). Germline values: CDR1 MNHEY, CDR2 SMNVEV (reference sequence). CDR3 size: 16 residues. The V gene lost 1 base and the J gene lost 8 bases, with 18 bases spanning the gap. DNA of the CDR3: TGTGCCAGCAGTTTATATCCCAGAAGGGGAAACTATGAGCAGTTCTTC. Protein: CASSLYPRRGNYEQFF.

Notes on this clone: At one end the junction does not follow the germline gene, possibly because of a read error. This chain joins TRBV7-3 and TRBJ2-3; no firm D call. The germline CDR1 and CDR2 sequences are SGHTA and FQGTGA. The CDR3 totals 13 residues. CDR3 protein: CAGSLMGPDTQYF. The CDR3 nucleotides read TGTGCCGGCAGCTTAATGGGCCCAGATACGCAGTATTTT.

The CDR3 nucleotides are TGTGCCAGCAGCTTGGAATACGGGGTCCTCATTTCCAATCAGCCCCAGCATTTT. Its translation: CASSLEYGVLISNQPQHF. The genes are TRBV5-8 and TRBJ1-5; D is undetermined. Germline V gene sequence: CDR1 SGHTS, CDR2 YDEGEE. The germline V and J ends were trimmed by 0 bases and 3 bases, with 19 bases remaining between them. There are 18 residues in the CDR3.

The chain joins TRBV7-9 to TRBJ1-4; no definite D call. With 5 bases removed from V and 5 bases from J, the gap between germline ends came to 9 bases. Looked up from germline, CDR1 is SEHNR and CDR2 is FQNEAQ (reference sequence). This CDR3 region has 13 residues. CDR3 residues: CASSRVQNEKLFF. The CDR3 DNA is TGTGCCAGCAGCCGGGTCCAAAATGAAAAACTGTTTTTT.

This clone was observed a few times. V and J are TRBV2 and TRBJ1-5, with D tentatively TRBD1 (6 bases). The V gene lost 7 bases and the J gene lost 7 bases, with 14 bases spanning the gap. This CDR3 has 13 residues. Germline-derived CDR1 and CDR2 are SNHLY and FYNNEI. The CDR3 DNA sequence: TGTGCCAGCACAGACAGGCTCCCCCAGCCCCAGCATTTT. Its protein is CASTDRLPQPQHF.

The chain has TRBV5-4 and TRBJ2-2; possible D gene TRBD1, 5 bases. The CDR3 contains 16 residues. Germline V gene lookup returns CDR1 SGHNT and CDR2 YYREEE (reference sequence). Trimming left V 0 bases short and J 4 bases short, with 13 bases between. As DNA, the CDR3 is TGTGCCAGCAGCTTGGGGGGCGTTATCAGCACCGGGGAGCTGTTTTTT. Translating it yields CASSLGGVISTGELFF.

The CDR3 loop reads CASSFRQKNTEAFF. CDR3 coding DNA: TGTGCCAGCAGTTTTAGACAGAAGAACACTGAAGCTTTCTTT. V gene TRBV6-5 combines with J gene TRBJ1-1, with D possibly being TRBD1 (5 bases). V was clipped by 4 bases and J by 1 base, with 10 bases between them. The CDR3 contains 14 residues. Looked up from germline, CDR1 is MNHEY and CDR2 is SVGAGI.

The chain joins TRBV28 to TRBJ2-7; 9 bases match TRBD2. Germline-derived CDR1 and CDR2 are MDHEN and SYDVKM. This CDR3 has 15 residues. V shed 2 bases, J shed 0 bases, and the junction held 2 bases outside the gene matches. DNA of the CDR3: TGTGCCAGCAGTTTACTAGCGGGACCCTCCTACGAGCAGTACTTC. This codes for CASSLLAGPSYEQYF.

The V call is TRBV29-1, the J call TRBJ1-5, with D maybe TRBD1 (5 bases). The CDR3 consists of 15 residues. Trimming stripped 4 bases from V and 0 bases from J, with 13 bases between. Looked up from germline, CDR1 is SQVTM and CDR2 is ANQGSEA. As DNA, the CDR3 is TGCAGCGTTGGTTATGGCCAGGGTAGCAATCAGCCCCAGCATTTT. It is translated as CSVGYGQGSNQPQHF.

This chain joins TRBV2 and TRBJ1-4; tentative D call: TRBD1 (5 bases). Germline V CDR1 and CDR2: SNHLY, FYNNEI. The CDR3 is made up of 16 amino acids. Trimming removed 1 base from V and 3 bases from J, with 12 bases in between. The CDR3 DNA is TGTGCCAGCAGTGAAGTCCGGGGGAGAGCTAATGAAAAACTGTTTTTT. Translating gives CASSEVRGRANEKLFF.

This clone was picked up a small number of times. V and J are TRBV18 and TRBJ2-7; 12 positions agree with TRBD1. V lost 3 bases and J lost 5; bases outside the gene matches: 5. Germline CDR1 is KGHSH and CDR2 is LQKENI. The CDR3 contains 15 residues. The CDR3 is CASSPTGTGGHEQYF. CDR3 sequence (DNA): TGTGCCAGCTCACCTACCGGGACAGGGGGCCACGAGCAGTACTTC.

This clone was observed a handful of times. The gene calls are TRBV28 and TRBJ2-7; 8 positions match TRBD1. The germline gives CDR1 MDHEN, CDR2 SYDVKM. This CDR3 contains 14 residues. With 6 bases clipped from V and 0 bases from J, the junction kept 4 bases outside the gene matches. The CDR3 loop reads CASRQGEPSYEQYF. CDR3 bases: TGTGCCAGCAGACAGGGGGAACCCTCCTACGAGCAGTACTTC.

V gene TRBV2 combines with J gene TRBJ2-2; 11 nucleotides align to TRBD2. Trimming took 4 bases from V and 1 from J; bases not matched to a gene: 8. The CDR3 length is 18 residues. Germline V CDR1 and CDR2: SNHLY, FYNNEI. CDR3 sequence reads: CASSVLGLADKNTGELFF. As DNA, the CDR3 is TGTGCCAGCAGTGTACTGGGACTAGCGGACAAGAACACCGGGGAGCTGTTTTTT.

The chain recombines TRBV10-2 with TRBJ2-3; D is possibly TRBD2 (5 bases). With 6 bases removed from V and 2 bases from J, the gap between germline ends came to 12 bases. The CDR3 consists of 14 residues. The germline V gene encodes CDR1 WSHSY and CDR2 SAAADI. The CDR3 region is CASSKRRNTDTQYF. DNA of the CDR3: TGCGCCAGCAGCAAGCGGAGGAACACAGATACGCAGTATTTT.

The gene calls are TRBV5-4 and TRBJ1-4; 9 nucleotides agree with TRBD1. V was clipped by 4 bases and J by 7 bases; unmatched bases: 5. The CDR3 spans 14 residues. Germline CDR1 and CDR2: SGHNT and YYREEE (reference sequence). The CDR3 region is CASSEGQGGEKLFF. CDR3 bases: TGTGCCAGCAGCGAGGGACAGGGAGGTGAAAAACTGTTTTTT.

The chain carries TRBV27 and TRBJ2-5; 15 positions match TRBD2. The J call could be wrong; TRBJ2-7 is a better fit for the DNA end. CDR1 MNHEY and CDR2 SMNVEV come from the germline V gene (reference sequence). The CDR3 is 19 amino acids. CDR3 sequence (DNA): TGTGCCAGCAGCCACCTCATGGGACTAGCGGGAGGACTTTCCTACGAGCAGTACTTC. Its translation: CASSHLMGLAGGLSYEQYF.

Remarks on this clone: Relative to the germline gene, one junction end is altered; a read error may explain this. In nucleotides, the CDR3 is TGTGCCGGCAGACAAATCGGGTACAATGAGCAGTTCTTC. This sequence encodes CAGRQIGYNEQFF. The J gene is TRBJ2-1, the V gene TRBV6-1; D call uncertain. CDR1 is MNHNS, CDR2 SASEGT, per germline. The CDR3 loop spans 13 amino acids.

The chain recombines TRBV5-5 with TRBJ1-5; the match to TRBD1 covers 8 bases. Germline lookup yields CDR1 SGHKS and CDR2 YYEKEE (reference sequence). This CDR3 is built from 17 residues. After removal of 0 bases from V and 3 bases from J, the junction contained 8 bases not matched to a gene. The CDR3 spells CASSLGYRGANNQPQHF. CDR3 DNA sequence: TGTGCCAGCAGCTTGGGGTACAGGGGGGCGAACAATCAGCCCCAGCATTTT.

This sequence joins TRBV30 and TRBJ2-1, with a tentative D call TRBD2 (5 bases). There are 15 residues in the CDR3. The germline gives CDR1 GTSNPN, CDR2 SVGIG (reference sequence). Deletions cut 1 base from V and 5 bases from J, with 15 bases between. Written as DNA, the CDR3 is TGTGCCTGGAGTGGCGGGCCAGAACGGAACAATGAGCAGTTCTTC. It translates to CAWSGGPERNNEQFF.

The chain couples TRBV15 to TRBJ2-1; tentatively, D is TRBD2 (5 bases). CDR3 length equals 16 residues. From germline, CDR1 is LNHNV and CDR2 YYDKDF (reference sequence). V lost 0 bases, J lost 3 bases, and 12 bases lay in between. The CDR3, as DNA: TGTGCCACCAGCAGAGAGGGAACGGGGAACTACAATGAGCAGTTCTTC. Translation gives CATSREGTGNYNEQFF.

This clone was picked up a small number of times. The rearrangement joins TRBV25-1 to TRBJ2-7; 10 nucleotides agree with TRBD2. V shed 6 bases and J 9 bases; nucleotides not matched to a gene: 5. Germline CDR1 MGHDK, CDR2 SYGVNS. The CDR3 spans 12 residues. CDR3 sequence (DNA): TGTGCCAGCAGGGCTAGCGGGGGAAGGCAGTACTTC. This sequence encodes CASRASGGRQYF.

The chain joins TRBV27 to TRBJ2-3; 7 bases agree with TRBD2. The length of the CDR3 is 16 residues. Germline trimming cut 5 bases from V and 1 base from J; bases unmatched to any gene: 9. Germline lookup yields CDR1 MNHEY and CDR2 SMNVEV (reference sequence). CDR3 sequence (DNA): TGTGCCAGCAGTCCCCTGGCGGGAGTGGGCACAGATACGCAGTATTTT. Translated: CASSPLAGVGTDTQYF.